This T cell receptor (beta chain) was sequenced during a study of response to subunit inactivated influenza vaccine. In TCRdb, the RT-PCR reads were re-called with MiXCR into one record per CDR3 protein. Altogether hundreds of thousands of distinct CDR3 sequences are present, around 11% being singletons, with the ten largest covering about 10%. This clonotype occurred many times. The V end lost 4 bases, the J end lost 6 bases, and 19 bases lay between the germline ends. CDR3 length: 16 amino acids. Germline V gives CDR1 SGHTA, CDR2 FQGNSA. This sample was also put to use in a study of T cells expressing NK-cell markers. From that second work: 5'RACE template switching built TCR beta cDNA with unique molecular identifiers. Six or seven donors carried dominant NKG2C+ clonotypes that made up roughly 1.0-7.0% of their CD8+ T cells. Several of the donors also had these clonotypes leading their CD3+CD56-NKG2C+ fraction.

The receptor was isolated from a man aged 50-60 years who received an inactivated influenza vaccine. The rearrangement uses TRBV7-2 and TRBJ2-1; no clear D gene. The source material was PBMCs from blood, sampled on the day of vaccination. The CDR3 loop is CASSSKTYSLPNEQFF. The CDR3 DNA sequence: TGTGCCAGCAGCTCTAAGACATACTCACTACCCAATGAGCAGTTCTTC.